The clone carrying this TCR beta chain turned up a few times. Its antigen remains unknown. The germline and genes are mouse ones. These data belong to a study of CD8+ T cells in alopecia areata. Notes on the study in general: Lesional scalp displayed greater clonality than normal scalp, most notably in alopecia totalis/universalis.

It was cDNA, reverse transcribed from extracted RNA, that served as the sequencing template. Method: immunoSEQ multiplex PCR; TCRdb's copy keeps in-frame clones and lacks some. Listed for the sample are thousands of clones, none seen a single time. Sample time point: mouse skin 3 weeks after grafting. Biopsy of recipient mouse skin occurred at grafting and 3 and 6 weeks later. The sequence derives from a C3H/HeJ mouse with alopecia areata. MHC haplotype of the strain: H2-k. Sequenced material: skin, taken at week 3.

This chain's CDR3 is CASGEGTGETEVFF. CDR3 DNA, as far as it was read: TGTGCCAGCGGTGAGGGGACAGGGGAGACA. The chain employs TRBV13-2 and TRBJ1-1, with TRBD1 identical over 10 bases. The CDR3 goes on 4 residues after the read ends, and that part is filled in from the germline J gene. This CDR3 region has 14 residues. CDR1 NNHNN and CDR2 SYGAGS come from the germline V gene (reference sequence).